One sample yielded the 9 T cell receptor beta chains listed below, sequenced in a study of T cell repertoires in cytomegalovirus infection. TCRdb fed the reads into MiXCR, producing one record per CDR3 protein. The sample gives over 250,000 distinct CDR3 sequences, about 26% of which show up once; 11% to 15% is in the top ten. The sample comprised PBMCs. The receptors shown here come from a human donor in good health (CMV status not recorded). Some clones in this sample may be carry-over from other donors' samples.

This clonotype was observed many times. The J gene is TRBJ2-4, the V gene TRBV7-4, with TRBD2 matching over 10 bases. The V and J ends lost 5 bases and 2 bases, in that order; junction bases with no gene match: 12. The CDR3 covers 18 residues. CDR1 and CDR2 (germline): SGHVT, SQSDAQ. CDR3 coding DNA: TGTGCCAGCAGCCCCGAAAATAGCGGGGGGCCCTCCAAAAACATTCAGTACTTC. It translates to CASSPENSGGPSKNIQYF.

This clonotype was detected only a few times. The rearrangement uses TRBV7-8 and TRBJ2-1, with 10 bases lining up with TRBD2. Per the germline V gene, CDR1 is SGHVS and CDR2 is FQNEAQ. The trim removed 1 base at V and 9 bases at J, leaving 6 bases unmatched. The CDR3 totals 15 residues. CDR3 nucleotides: TGTGCCAGCAGCTTAGAAAGAGCGGGGGGGCGTGAGCAGTTCTTC. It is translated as CASSLERAGGREQFF.

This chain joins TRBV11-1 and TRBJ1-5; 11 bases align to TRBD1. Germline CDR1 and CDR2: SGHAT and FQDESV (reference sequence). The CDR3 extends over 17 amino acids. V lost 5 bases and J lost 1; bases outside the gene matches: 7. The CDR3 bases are TGTGCCAGCAGCCCTAGAGGACAGGGGGCGAGCAATCAGCCCCAGCATTTT. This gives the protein CASSPRGQGASNQPQHF. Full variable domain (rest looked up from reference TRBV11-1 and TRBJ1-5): EAEVAQSPRYKITEKSQAVAFWCDPISGHATLYWYRQILGQGPELLVQFQDESVVDDSQLPKDRFSAERLKGVDSTLKIQPAELGDSAMYLCASSPRGQGASNQPQHFGDGTRLSIL.

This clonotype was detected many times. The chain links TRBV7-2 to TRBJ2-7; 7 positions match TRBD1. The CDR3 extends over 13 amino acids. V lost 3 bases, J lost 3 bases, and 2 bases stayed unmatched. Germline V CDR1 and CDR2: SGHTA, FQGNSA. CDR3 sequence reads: CASSFDRDYEQYF. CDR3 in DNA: TGTGCCAGCAGCTTCGACAGGGACTACGAGCAGTACTTC.

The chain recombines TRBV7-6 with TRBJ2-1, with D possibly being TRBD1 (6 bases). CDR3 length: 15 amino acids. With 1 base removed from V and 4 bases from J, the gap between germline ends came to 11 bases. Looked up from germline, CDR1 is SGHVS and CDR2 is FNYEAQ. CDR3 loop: CASSLVQGGYNEQFF. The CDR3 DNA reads TGTGCCAGCAGCTTAGTACAGGGCGGGTACAATGAGCAGTTCTTC.

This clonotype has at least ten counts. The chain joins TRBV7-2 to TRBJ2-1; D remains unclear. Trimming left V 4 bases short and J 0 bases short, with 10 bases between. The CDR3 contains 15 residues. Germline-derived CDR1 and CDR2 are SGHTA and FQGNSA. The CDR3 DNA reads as TGTGCCAGCAGCTCGGGCCCATTCTCCTACAATGAGCAGTTCTTC. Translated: CASSSGPFSYNEQFF.

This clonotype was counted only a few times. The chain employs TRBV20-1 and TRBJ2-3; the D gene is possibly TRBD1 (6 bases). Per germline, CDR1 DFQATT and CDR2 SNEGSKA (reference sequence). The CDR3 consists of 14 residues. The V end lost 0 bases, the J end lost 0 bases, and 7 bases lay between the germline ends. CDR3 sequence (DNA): TGCAGTGCTAGAGAGGGGGCTAGCACAGATACGCAGTATTTT. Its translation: CSAREGASTDTQYF.

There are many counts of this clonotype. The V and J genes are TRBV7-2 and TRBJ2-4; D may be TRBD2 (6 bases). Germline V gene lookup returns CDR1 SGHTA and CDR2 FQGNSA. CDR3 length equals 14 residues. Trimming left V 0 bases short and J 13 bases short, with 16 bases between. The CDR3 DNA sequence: TGTGCCAGCAGCTTAGCGGAGGGACCCATAAGCCAGTACTTC. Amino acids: CASSLAEGPISQYF. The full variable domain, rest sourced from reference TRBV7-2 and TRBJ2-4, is GAGVSQSPSNKVTEKGKDVELRCDPISGHTALYWYRQSLGQGLEFLIYFQGNSAPDKSGLPSDRFSAERTGGSVSTLTIQRTQQEDSAVYLCASSLAEGPISQYFGAGTRLSVL.

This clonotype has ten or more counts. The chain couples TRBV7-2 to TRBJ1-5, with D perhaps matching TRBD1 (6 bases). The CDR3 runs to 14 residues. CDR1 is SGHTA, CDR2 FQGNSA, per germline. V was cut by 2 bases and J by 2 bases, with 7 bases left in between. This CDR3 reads CASSLKGGNQPQHF. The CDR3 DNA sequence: TGTGCCAGCAGCTTAAAGGGGGGCAATCAGCCCCAGCATTTT.